Presented here are 26 T cell receptor beta chains from one specimen sequenced in a study of cytomegalovirus exposure and HLA in healthy donors. It was with 60 Vbeta and 13 Jbeta primers that the PCR ran. Using immunoSEQ multiplex PCR, the repertoire was profiled, and TCRdb retains in-frame clones only, with some absent. This sample yields a few hundred thousand clones, of which 82% are seen a single time; around 0.57% belongs to the top ten. Sequencing was performed on PBMCs. These receptors were collected from a woman aged 40-49 years in good health and CMV-seronegative.

This clone occurred a few times. The V gene is TRBV6-1, the J gene TRBJ2-2, with unresolved D. The ends were cut back, 6 bases at V and 0 bases at J, with 11 bases in the middle. Germline CDR1 MNHNS, CDR2 SASEGT. This CDR3 comprises 15 residues. The DNA of the CDR3 is TGTGCCAGCAGGCCCGGGTCCCCGAACACCGGGGAGCTGTTTTTT. It codes for CASRPGSPNTGELFF.

The V call is TRBV11-2, the J call TRBJ1-4; no definite D call. V lost 1 base and J 3 bases, leaving 6 bases between the germline ends. This CDR3 spans 14 amino acids. The germline gives CDR1 SGHAT, CDR2 FQNNGV. The CDR3 nucleotides are TGTGCCAGCAGCTTAGCAGGTTCTAATGAAAAACTGTTTTTT. Translating gives CASSLAGSNEKLFF.

The genes are TRBV7-6 and TRBJ1-3; 8 bases are shared with TRBD1. V gave up 5 bases and J gave up 2 bases; unmatched junction bases: 5. The CDR3 extends over 15 amino acids. In germline, CDR1 is SGHVS, CDR2 FNYEAQ. The CDR3: CASSPGQGTGNTIYF. The CDR3 DNA sequence: TGTGCCAGCAGCCCCGGACAGGGAACTGGAAACACCATATATTTT.

The chain has TRBV11-3 and TRBJ2-7, with 7 bases that match TRBD2. Germline-derived CDR1 and CDR2 are SGHNT and YENEEA. V lost 3 bases to trimming and J lost 3 bases; unmatched junction nucleotides: 2. CDR3 size: 13 residues. CDR3 residues: CASSFRTSYEQYF. CDR3 sequence (DNA): TGTGCCAGCAGCTTCCGGACTAGCTACGAGCAGTACTTC.

The chain recombines TRBV29-1 with TRBJ2-1; 10 bases line up with TRBD1. The CDR3 spans 16 residues. V trimming: 0 bases; J trimming: 3 bases; junction bases outside the gene matches: 5. Germline CDR1 reads SQVTM; CDR2 reads ANQGSEA. The CDR3 bases are TGCAGCGTTGAAGACGTGGGACAGGGGATCTACAATGAGCAGTTCTTC. It translates to CSVEDVGQGIYNEQFF.

The J gene is TRBJ2-1, the V gene TRBV6-5, with TRBD2 matching 10 bases. With V trimmed by 6 bases and J by 6 bases, 2 bases remained unmatched. CDR1 is MNHEY and CDR2 is SVGAGI in the germline V gene. There are 13 residues in the CDR3. The CDR3 protein is CASRAGGVNEQFF. CDR3 coding DNA: TGTGCCAGCAGAGCGGGGGGGGTCAATGAGCAGTTCTTC.

The rearrangement uses TRBV29-1 and TRBJ2-7; D unclear. CDR1 is SQVTM, CDR2 ANQGSEA, per germline. V gave up 2 bases and J gave up 5 bases, with 7 bases separating them. CDR3 length equals 11 residues. DNA of the CDR3: TGCAGCGTTGAATTATTCCACGAGCAGTACTTC. Translation: CSVELFHEQYF.

This clone has only a few counts. The chain is built from TRBV6-6 and TRBJ2-7; D unclear. Germline V lookup: CDR1 MNHNY, CDR2 SVGAGI (reference sequence). CDR3 length equals 14 residues. V lost 6 bases and J lost 1, with 13 bases in between. The DNA of the CDR3 is TGTGCCAGCAGAGCCCCTAGAAGGTCCTACGAGCAGTACTTC. Its protein is CASRAPRRSYEQYF.

This chain joins TRBV7-2 and TRBJ2-2; 10 bases align to TRBD1. Germline-derived CDR1 and CDR2 are SGHTA and FQGNSA. The V gene end was trimmed by 6 bases and the J gene end by 6 bases; junction bases not matched to a gene: 4. The CDR3 totals 14 residues. CDR3 sequence (DNA): TGTGCCAGCAGTTGGGACAGGGGTCCCGGGGAGCTGTTTTTT. Its translation: CASSWDRGPGELFF.

The rearrangement uses TRBV9 and TRBJ2-7, with D maybe TRBD2 (6 bases). The CDR3 is 15 amino acids. V was pared by 0 bases and J by 0 bases, with 10 bases between. CDR1 SGDLS and CDR2 YYNGEE come from the germline V gene. CDR3 protein: CASSVAVGSSYEQYF. The CDR3 DNA reads as TGTGCCAGCAGCGTAGCTGTCGGGAGCTCCTACGAGCAGTACTTC.

Concerning this clone itself: The junction does not match germline at one end; this may be a read error. V gene TRBV6-4 combines with J gene TRBJ1-2; 8 positions match TRBD1. The CDR3 loop spans 19 amino acids. Germline values: CDR1 MRHNA, CDR2 SNTAGT. CDR3 in DNA: TGTGCCAGTAGTGAGAGGGGGGGACCGGGACAGGCGTATAACTATGGCTACACCTTC. This translates into CASSERGGPGQAYNYGYTF.

This clone appeared once. The V and J genes are TRBV6-6 and TRBJ1-3, with D perhaps TRBD1 (6 bases). This CDR3 is 14 amino acids long. The V gene's germline CDR1 is MNHNY and CDR2 SVGAGI (reference sequence). The V gene lost 5 bases and the J gene lost 9 bases, with 17 bases spanning the gap. Here the CDR3 reads CASSIRGSGVTIYF. The CDR3 region has the DNA TGTGCCAGCAGTATCAGGGGTTCCGGGGTCACCATATATTTT.

This chain joins TRBV7-6 and TRBJ2-1, with 10 bases aligning to TRBD2. CDR1 is SGHVS and CDR2 is FNYEAQ in the germline V gene. Unmatched junction bases numbered 4, after V lost 5 bases and J lost 0 bases. This CDR3 is 16 amino acids long. CDR3 region: CASSPAGGSSYNEQFF. The CDR3 coding sequence is TGTGCCAGCAGCCCAGCGGGGGGGAGCTCCTACAATGAGCAGTTCTTC.

V gene TRBV13 combines with J gene TRBJ1-5; 8 bases are shared with TRBD1. With 2 bases clipped from V and 4 bases from J, the junction kept 7 bases outside the gene matches. The germline V gene encodes CDR1 PRHDT and CDR2 FYEKMQ (reference sequence). CDR3 size: 16 residues. CDR3 amino acids: CASSLNRGSGNQPQHF. In DNA, the CDR3 is TGTGCCAGCAGCTTAAACAGGGGGTCCGGAAATCAGCCCCAGCATTTT.

This sequence joins TRBV2 and TRBJ1-5; D unresolved. Germline CDR1 is SNHLY and CDR2 is FYNNEI. The V end was cut by 4 bases, the J end by 4 bases, with 14 bases between. The CDR3 runs to 15 residues. In DNA, the CDR3 is TGTGCCAGCAGTGCATCGGGTCTTGAAAATCAGCCCCAGCATTTT. As protein: CASSASGLENQPQHF.

Regarding this clone: Germline and junction disagree at one end, which may indicate a read error. V and J are TRBV9 and TRBJ2-7; TRBD2 might be the D (6 bases). The CDR3 extends over 15 amino acids. Germline values: CDR1 SGDLS, CDR2 YYNGEE. Here the CDR3 DNA reads TGTGCCAGCAGCCCCAGATCGGGAGCCTCCCACGAGCAGTACTTC. This encodes CASSPRSGASHEQYF.

This clone was observed once. Here the CDR3 DNA reads TGTGCCATCAGTCCGGGACAGGGTTCTCGCGAGCAGTACTTC. Translation: CAISPGQGSREQYF. The rearrangement joins TRBV10-3 to TRBJ2-7, with TRBD1 matching 9 bases. V was clipped by 5 bases and J by 6 bases; unmatched bases: 8. Germline V gene lookup returns CDR1 ENHRY and CDR2 SYGVKD. The CDR3 consists of 14 residues.

Turning to this clone: This CDR3 is also generated by other DNA sequences in the sample. The rearrangement uses TRBV19 and TRBJ1-1; no firm D call. With 2 bases removed from V and 1 base from J, the gap between germline ends came to 5 bases. Germline V lookup: CDR1 LNHDA, CDR2 SQIVND (reference sequence). The CDR3 has 13 amino acids. CDR3 residues: CASSINTNTEAFF. CDR3 in DNA: TGTGCCAGTAGTATAAACACGAACACTGAAGCTTTCTTT.

This chain uses TRBV4-1 with TRBJ2-7, with 13 bases that match TRBD2. Germline CDR1 MGHRA, CDR2 YSYEKL. The V and J ends lost 0 bases and 4 bases, in that order; junction bases with no gene match: 12. The CDR3 sequence is 19 residues long. CDR3 protein: CASSQDSPLAGGPRYEQYF. The CDR3 DNA reads as TGCGCCAGCAGCCAAGATTCCCCACTAGCGGGGGGGCCTCGGTACGAGCAGTACTTC.

The V and J genes are TRBV7-8 and TRBJ2-5; D gene uncertain. Trimming left V 5 bases short and J 3 bases short, with 28 bases between. The CDR3 is 19 amino acids. CDR1 SGHVS and CDR2 FQNEAQ come from the germline V gene. CDR3: CASSLMLGPNRTAKETQYF. In DNA, the CDR3 is TGTGCCAGCAGCCTCATGCTTGGGCCGAATCGTACTGCTAAAGAGACCCAGTACTTC.

The CDR3: CASSGGQNTGELFF. CDR3 in DNA: TGTGCCAGCAGTGGCGGGCAGAACACCGGGGAGCTGTTTTTT. The V and J genes are TRBV6-4 and TRBJ2-2, with a weak D call TRBD2 (5 bases). This CDR3 is 14 amino acids long. V lost 4 bases and J lost 1, with 7 bases in between. In germline, CDR1 is MRHNA, CDR2 SNTAGT.

CDR3 in amino acids: CASSPRTGGCQPQHF. DNA of the CDR3: TGTGCCAGCAGCCCACGGACAGGGGGCTGTCAGCCCCAGCATTTT. This chain uses TRBV9 with TRBJ1-5; TRBD1 matches at 11 bases. Germline V gene sequence: CDR1 SGDLS, CDR2 YYNGEE. The CDR3 spans 15 residues. With 4 bases clipped from V and 6 bases from J, the junction kept 6 bases outside the gene matches. Supplemented by reference TRBV9 and TRBJ1-5, the full variable domain reads DSGVTQTPKHLITATGQRVTLRCSPRSGDLSVYWYQQSLDQGLQFLIQYYNGEERAKGNILERFSAQQFPDLHSELNLSSLELGDSALYFCASSPRTGGCQPQHFGDGTRLSIL.

This clone was recorded only once. V and J are TRBV27 and TRBJ1-1; D is perhaps TRBD1 (5 bases). V shed 6 bases and J shed 1 base, with 9 bases lying between them. The CDR3 runs to 13 residues. Germline V CDR1 and CDR2: MNHEY, SMNVEV (reference sequence). The CDR3 is CASRFGGNTEAFF. CDR3 in DNA: TGTGCCAGCAGGTTCGGGGGGAACACTGAAGCTTTCTTT.

The chain combines TRBV6-1 with TRBJ2-2; TRBD2 matches at 7 bases. The CDR3 has 14 residues. Germline CDR1 reads MNHNS; CDR2 reads SASEGT. V was pared by 2 bases and J by 5 bases, with 2 bases of the junction left unmatched. The CDR3 DNA reads as TGTGCCAGCAGTGAATTGGGGGGGACCGGGGAGCTGTTTTTT. It specifies CASSELGGTGELFF.

J is TRBJ1-2 and V is TRBV6-6; TRBD1 matches 11 bases. Germline V gene sequence: CDR1 MNHNY, CDR2 SVGAGI (reference sequence). V lost 7 bases and J lost 4; bases outside the gene matches: 8. CDR3 size: 15 residues. The CDR3 bases are TGTGCCAGCATCCGGACAGGGGGCGAGGGCTATGGCTACACCTTC. Translating it yields CASIRTGGEGYGYTF.

V gene TRBV5-1 combines with J gene TRBJ1-1, with TRBD1 matching 8 bases. V gave up 0 bases and J gave up 5 bases; unmatched junction bases: 6. Germline loops: CDR1 SGHRS, CDR2 YFSETQ. The CDR3 is 15 amino acids. This CDR3 is CASSLAQGAGTEAFF. The CDR3 DNA reads TGCGCCAGCAGCTTGGCTCAGGGGGCGGGTACTGAAGCTTTCTTT.